This T cell receptor (beta chain) was identified in a study of T cells after yellow fever vaccination. Background on the study: Low-cell-number fractions were prepared with SMART-Seq v4 Ultra Low Input.

The 5'RACE template-switching step produced TCR cDNA and added a universal primer site and UMIs. MiXCR, applied by TCRdb to the 5' RACE reads, yields one record per CDR3 protein. Of 55,000 or so distinct CDR3 sequences listed, about 6.3% were seen once; the top ten hold roughly 24%. The germline V gene encodes CDR1 LNHNV and CDR2 YYDKDF (reference sequence). V lost 0 bases, J lost 8 bases, and 12 bases lay in between. The CDR3 sequence is 14 residues long. Study results and limitations: Most primary-vaccination clones recurred post-booster (approximately 96% CD4, 88% CD8).

The receptor was derived from a man aged 18 to 29 who received the YFV17D yellow fever vaccine. The chain combines TRBV15 with TRBJ2-3; weak D call: TRBD2 (6 bases). This specimen was CD8+ T cells not binding an NS4B(214-222) dextramer, sorted from PBMCs, taken roughly 47 days after the first yellow fever vaccination. The CDR3 region is CATSREGWRGTQYF. DNA of the CDR3: TGTGCCACCAGCAGAGAGGGATGGAGGGGTACGCAGTATTTT.